This TCR beta chain was recovered during a study of glioma-infiltrating T cells after dendritic cell vaccination. For the study at large: Dendritic cells derived from monocytes and pulsed with autologous tumor lysate formed the vaccine. General observations from the study: No direct clonality-survival link was found; a diverse polyclonal response may matter.

As for time point: after dendritic cell vaccination, including at tumor progression/relapse. CDR3 length: 12 amino acids. The germline gives CDR1 SEHNR, CDR2 FQNEAQ (reference sequence). V lost 6 bases to trimming and J lost 3 bases, with 9 bases between them. For this clone: Antigen: not known.

The primer mix had 60 V beta and 13 J beta primers. Only in-frame clones appear in the TCRdb table, and some are missing; sequencing was by immunoSEQ multiplex PCR. The profile shows 55,000 to 75,000 clones, about four fifths of them singletons. The source of this sequence is a human donor with glioblastoma. The chain combines TRBV7-9 with TRBJ2-7; D is undetermined. This specimen was blood, taken after dendritic cell vaccination. Here the CDR3 DNA reads TGTGCCAGCAGATTGTCAAACTACGAGCAGTACTTC. It specifies CASRLSNYEQYF.